A single sample gave rise to the 16 T cell receptor beta chains below, sequenced in a study of blood T cell repertoires in COVID-19. Using immunoSEQ multiplex PCR, the repertoire was profiled, and TCRdb retains in-frame clones only, with some absent. Among about 45,000 clones listed, roughly nine tenths were seen once. Specimen: peripheral blood. These receptors all stem from a human donor in a cohort sampled during active COVID-19.

This clone came up once. This chain connects TRBV5-5 to TRBJ1-2; D is unclear. This CDR3 is built from 14 residues. CDR1 SGHKS and CDR2 YYEKEE come from the germline V gene (reference sequence). Trimming took 4 bases from V and 1 from J, leaving 11 bases between them. The CDR3 DNA sequence: TGTGCCAGCAGCCTAACGACAAATAACTATGGCTACACCTTC. Encoded protein: CASSLTTNNYGYTF.

The V and J genes are TRBV6-2 or TRBV6-3 and TRBJ1-5, with D hard to call. This CDR3 has 13 amino acids. The V end lost 6 bases, the J end lost 5 bases, and 11 bases lay between the germline ends. Per germline, CDR1 MNHEY and CDR2 SVGEGT. The CDR3 DNA reads as TGTGCCAGCAGCACAGCCAGTTATCAGCCCCAGCATTTT. Residues: CASSTASYQPQHF.

DNA for the CDR3: TGTGCCAGCAGCCAAGAGGAGGGGGAGACCCAGTACTTC. This gives the protein CASSQEEGETQYF. V is TRBV3-1 (or the pseudogene TRBV3-2) and J is TRBJ2-5, with TRBD2 as a possible D gene (6 bases). The CDR3 loop spans 13 amino acids. The germline V gene encodes CDR1 LGHDT and CDR2 YNNKEL (reference sequence). Deletions cut 0 bases from V and 5 bases from J, with 7 bases between.

The chain is built from TRBV6-6 and TRBJ1-6; D remains unclear. V lost 7 bases to trimming and J lost 10 bases, with 14 bases between them. CDR3 length: 13 residues. Germline values: CDR1 MNHNY, CDR2 SVGAGI (reference sequence). CDR3 sequence reads: CASTPPEGSPLHF. The CDR3, as DNA: TGTGCCAGCACCCCCCCCGAGGGCTCACCCCTCCACTTT.

The rearrangement joins TRBV15 to TRBJ2-7; TRBD1 is a possible D gene (6 bases). Germline CDR1 LNHNV, CDR2 YYDKDF (reference sequence). The CDR3 runs 14 residues. With 4 bases removed from V and 2 bases from J, the gap between germline ends came to 12 bases. The CDR3 coding sequence is TGTGCCACCAGCACCCAGGGACACACCTACGAGCAGTACTTC. Its protein is CATSTQGHTYEQYF.

The CDR3 reads CASSKGATQETQYF. CDR3 bases: TGTGCCAGCAGCAAAGGGGCAACGCAAGAGACCCAGTACTTC. The chain employs TRBV21-1 and TRBJ2-5; TRBD1, the table's D call, lacks a check against the DNA. TRBV21-1 is shown as a pseudogene. The CDR3 spans 14 residues.

This sequence joins TRBV27 and TRBJ2-1; 7 bases agree with TRBD1. From germline, CDR1 is MNHEY and CDR2 SMNVEV (reference sequence). The CDR3 spans 15 residues. The V segment lost 4 bases and the J segment 5 bases; nucleotides outside the gene matches: 8. The CDR3, as DNA: TGTGCCAGCAGTTCCGGGACAGTCGACAACAATGAGCAGTTCTTC. It translates to CASSSGTVDNNEQFF.

This clone has a handful of counts. The rearrangement links TRBV7-2 to TRBJ2-2, with 12 bases aligning to TRBD2. Germline CDR1 reads SGHTA; CDR2 reads FQGNSA. This CDR3 has 14 amino acids. Trimming took 5 bases from V and 10 from J; bases not matched to a gene: 5. In DNA, the CDR3 is TGTGCCAGCAGCCCTAGCGGGGGGGCCGTGGAGCTGTTTTTT. It specifies CASSPSGGAVELFF.

The V gene is TRBV5-1, the J gene TRBJ2-7; TRBD1 is a possible D gene (6 bases). The CDR3 length is 13 residues. CDR1 and CDR2 from the germline V gene are SGHRS and YFSETQ. Trimming took 4 bases from V and 1 from J, leaving 9 bases between them. The CDR3 DNA follows: TGCGCCAGCAGCGTGACAGGTTCCTACGAGCAGTACTTC. Amino acids: CASSVTGSYEQYF. Filled out from reference TRBV5-1 and TRBJ2-7, the complete variable domain reads KAGVTQTPRYLIKTRGQQVTLSCSPISGHRSVSWYQQTPGQGLQFLFEYFSETQRNKGNFPGRFSGRQFSNSRSEMNVSTLELGDSALYLCASSVTGSYEQYFGPGTRLTVT.

This sequence joins TRBV2 and TRBJ1-3; 7 bases match TRBD1. The CDR3 sequence is 15 residues long. Trimming removed 6 bases from V and 3 bases from J; junction bases left unmatched: 8. Germline V lookup: CDR1 SNHLY, CDR2 FYNNEI. The CDR3 DNA sequence: TGTGCCAGCAGCGAACAGGGGACGAATGGAAACACCATATATTTT. As protein: CASSEQGTNGNTIYF.

The chain links TRBV18 to TRBJ2-5, with TRBD1 matching over 8 bases. Trimming at V came to 1 base and at J to 5 bases, leaving 0 bases not matched to a gene. There are 13 residues in the CDR3. From germline, CDR1 is KGHSH and CDR2 LQKENI. The CDR3 DNA is TGTGCCAGCTCACCACGGGACAGGGAGACCCAGTACTTC. Amino acids: CASSPRDRETQYF.

V usage is TRBV27 and J usage is TRBJ2-3, with 15 nucleotides matching TRBD2. CDR1 is MNHEY, CDR2 SMNVEV, per germline (reference sequence). Trimming removed 4 bases from V and 2 bases from J; junction bases left unmatched: 7. CDR3 length: 18 residues. CDR3 residues: CASSSGTSGGSSTDTQYF. DNA for the CDR3: TGTGCCAGCAGTTCCGGGACTAGCGGGGGGTCCTCCACAGATACGCAGTATTTT.

This clone was seen once. This rearrangement joins TRBV19 to TRBJ1-2; 12 bases line up with TRBD1. The CDR3 runs to 17 residues. V was clipped by 7 bases and J by 5 bases; unmatched bases: 14. The germline V gene has CDR1 LNHDA and CDR2 SQIVND (reference sequence). CDR3 amino acids: CASTPGQGASLMYGYTF. The CDR3 coding sequence is TGTGCCAGTACCCCGGGACAGGGGGCGTCTCTCATGTATGGCTACACCTTC.

The genes are TRBV6-6 and TRBJ2-1; 10 bases line up with TRBD2. The V gene end was trimmed by 7 bases and the J gene end by 8 bases; junction bases not matched to a gene: 11. The CDR3 contains 15 residues. The germline gives CDR1 MNHNY, CDR2 SVGAGI (reference sequence). For the CDR3, the DNA is TGTGCCAGCAAAAAAACTAGCGGGGCGGTCGATGAGCAGTTCTTC. Protein: CASKKTSGAVDEQFF.

V and J are TRBV27 and TRBJ1-1; 7 nucleotides line up with TRBD1. With V trimmed by 0 bases and J by 0 bases, 4 bases remained unmatched. The CDR3 consists of 16 residues. The germline gives CDR1 MNHEY, CDR2 SMNVEV (reference sequence). In DNA, the CDR3 is TGTGCCAGCAGTTTATCCCTTGACAGGGTGAACACTGAAGCTTTCTTT. Its protein is CASSLSLDRVNTEAFF.

The chain carries TRBV11-2 and TRBJ1-6; D may be TRBD1 (5 bases). V dropped 5 bases and J dropped 7 bases, with 12 bases sitting between them. The CDR3 spans 14 residues. Germline CDR1 and CDR2: SGHAT and FQNNGV. The CDR3 DNA reads TGTGCCAGCAGCCCCAGGGTATCAAATTCACCCCTCCACTTT. Amino acids: CASSPRVSNSPLHF.